The T cell receptor beta chain described here comes from a study of blood T cell repertoires in COVID-19 (dated by TCRdb to 2018 to 2020). Describing the broader study: The collaborator samples originated in the United States, Italy and Spain and spanned the acute and convalescent phases of COVID-19. The material from the prospective study consisted of cDNA or gDNA derived from T cells, B-cell-depleted T cells, or PBMCs. The dataset comprised deeply sampled blood TCRbeta repertoires from subjects exposed to, actively infected with, or recovered from COVID-19. The repertoires were made available in a free public database intended to serve as a resource for research on the immune response to SARS-CoV-2. Samples came from the ongoing ImmuneRACE study (first 160 participants) plus 1,254 subjects from 6 global collaborators. Nearly every sample came with metadata listing a de-identified subject ID, COVID-19 status, age in years and sex. Where available, HLA class I and class II types were taken from metadata supplied by the sample provider and were not determined by assay-based typing.

TCRbeta CDR3 regions were amplified from genomic DNA using the immunoSEQ Assay, a bias-controlled multiplex PCR. The study's own analysis went as follows. The number of nucleated cells in each sample was estimated by amplification of reference gene primers within the assay. Sequence reads were collapsed and filtered to measure the absolute abundance of every unique TCRbeta CDR3 rearrangement. For each sample, productive Simpson clonality was calculated by taking the square root of Simpson's diversity index across productive rearrangements. The clones in this table, taken by TCRdb from immuneACCESS, are in-frame only. Not every clone is retained; where verified, under half of the shortfall comes from an unresolved V gene, and the cause of the rest is unknown. V and J calls and clone size are copied from that table; D and trimming were computed from the DNA. The sample table records fewer than 350,000 clones; roughly 86% of these occur just once. The leading ten clones occupy approximately 9.4% of the sample.

The CDR3, from cysteine to phenylalanine, totals 14 residues. The entry retains the CDR3 DNA only, 42 bases that are in frame from base 1. CDR1 and CDR2 are drawn from the germline V gene: SNHLY, FYNNEI. Trimming removed 8 bases from V and 6 bases from J; the gene matches leave 7 bases unexplained. One collaborating source in Seattle enrolled patients while the patients were actively infected and followed the patients over time throughout the course of disease. The collaborating institutions used their own protocols to collect whole blood in K2EDTA tubes. For TCRbeta analysis, collaborator samples were shipped as frozen whole blood, as isolated PBMCs, or as DNA extracted from either sample type. What the study reported, not specific to this receptor: How much clinical and demographic metadata was included differed by source and by participant, and the metadata was provided uncurated.

On this clone itself: Its antigen is currently not known. No base qualities exist here, and no much larger clone lies one base off it.

The clonotype originates from a man aged 25-45 years with COVID-19, enrolled during active disease. Sequencing was carried out using peripheral blood. The chain is encoded by TRBV2 joined to TRBJ1-6, and TRBD1 matches 7 of the central bases. The CDR3 sequence is CASRGGDSNSPLHF. At the DNA level, the sequence is TGTGCCAGCCGTGGGGGGGACAGTAATTCACCCCTCCACTTT.